This entry is about one TCR beta chain. Its antigen remains unidentified. Time point: sample taken at primary tumor resection. The source of the sample is a study of spatial heterogeneity in lung cancer. Study in general: Consistent detection of more beta-chain than alpha-chain sequences was observed. Study-level findings and limits: In tumors, expanded intratumoral alpha and beta TCR counts tracked mutation counts. Expanded TCRs that were ubiquitous or regional had counts tracking ubiquitous and regional nonsynonymous mutations, respectively.

V lost 1 base, J lost 4 bases, and 6 bases stayed unmatched. The CDR3 has 16 amino acids. CDR1 is SGHAT and CDR2 is FQNNGV in the germline V gene. MiXCR, applied by TCRdb to the 5' RACE reads, yields one record per CDR3 protein. The sample holds fewer than 4,000 distinct CDR3 sequences; around a tenth are singletons and the top ten take around 35%. The chain is built from TRBV11-2 and TRBJ2-5; TRBD2 agrees at 10 bases. The input for sequencing was lung tumor tissue, taken at surgery. The TCR originated in a male donor with early-stage non-small cell lung cancer. CDR3 in DNA: TGTGCCAGCAGCTTAGGGGCAGCGGGAGGGCGAGAGACCCAGTACTTC. Its translation is CASSLGAAGGRETQYF.